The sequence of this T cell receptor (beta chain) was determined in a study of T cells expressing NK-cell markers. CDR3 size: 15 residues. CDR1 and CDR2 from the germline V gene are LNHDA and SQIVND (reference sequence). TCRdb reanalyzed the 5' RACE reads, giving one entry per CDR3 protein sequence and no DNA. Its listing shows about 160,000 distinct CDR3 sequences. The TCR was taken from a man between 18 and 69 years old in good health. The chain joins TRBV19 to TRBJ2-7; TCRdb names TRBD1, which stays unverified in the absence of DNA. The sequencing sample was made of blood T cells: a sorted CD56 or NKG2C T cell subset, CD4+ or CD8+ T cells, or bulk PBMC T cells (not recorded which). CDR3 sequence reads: CASSSGTGTFYEQYF. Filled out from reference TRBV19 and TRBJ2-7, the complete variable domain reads DGGITQSPKYLFRKEGQNVTLSCEQNLNHDAMYWYRQDPGQGLRLIYYSQIVNDFQKGDIAEGYSVSREKKESFPLTVTSAQKNPTAFYLCASSSGTGTFYEQYFGPGTRLTVT.